Described below is a single TCR beta chain sequence and its context. What antigen it recognizes has not been identified. Nothing much larger sits one base from this clone, and base qualities are not available. This entry comes from a study of shared clonotypes between healthy human individuals (dated by TCRdb to the early 2020s). With regard to the full study: A couple of women and a few men aged 18 to 49 years were included in the cohort. For each donor, CD4 naive and CD4 memory were each given three plates, CD8 naive was given two plates, and CD8 memory was given one plate. The study deeply sequenced blood TCR repertoires of five healthy adults to estimate repertoire size and the extent of clonotype sharing between individuals. To increase sequencing depth and limit assay-specific biases, different laboratories used diverse techniques to prepare libraries and sequence TCR repertoires. Leukapheresis yielded between about 0.94 and 9 billion PBMCs per donor. Summary of the overall study and its limitations: The genetic and exposure-history diversity represented was limited by the small number of donors. Sampling was restricted to blood, and TCR repertoires in tissues likely differ from the TCR repertoires found in blood. Estimated clonotype richness was generally larger for naive than for memory subsets. Pairwise subsampling indicated that sequencing depth was expected to affect the degree of clonotype sharing among donors. Incomplete sequencing was indicated by rarefaction of sorted-subset datasets, despite the large sequencing depth. Clonotypes shared by all four sorted-subset donors showed higher generation probabilities than non-shared clonotypes. When several donors were compared, the shared fraction of clonotypes was about 5% for naive CD4, roughly 3.3% for naive CD8, more than 2% for memory CD4, and 0.35% to 0.5% for memory CD8.

The donors were healthy, HIV-negative adults with no recently reported acute infections or vaccinations. Every donor was a Caucasian adult living in Nashville, Tennessee, USA. Magnetic negative selection was used to enrich CD4+ T cells, after which naive cells were positively selected on CD45RA and the negative fraction became the memory subset. Blood was collected by leukapheresis, and PBMCs were isolated by Ficoll-Histopaque density gradient centrifugation and then cryopreserved in liquid nitrogen vapor phase. Analytical flow cytometry was used to check the purity and quantity of each magnetically sorted T cell population. Genomic DNA was isolated from every sorted fraction and measured by UV absorbance on a Nanodrop 2000c. Using the deep immunoSEQ assay, multiplex PCR amplified TCR CDR3 regions from genomic DNA. Extracted genomic DNA from each cell subset was distributed evenly across all wells of several immunoSEQ 96-well plates, and each plate was treated as a replicate. For sorted subsets, each replicate PCR was loaded with 200 ng genomic DNA, equivalent to approximately 27,000 T cell genomes. The purified libraries were quantified using a Qubit 3.0 fluorometer, sized with a Bioanalyzer 2100, and then quantified again using the KAPA Library Quantification kit. Every immunoSEQ 96-well plate was sequenced on a separate single-read 150-cycle Illumina NextSeq 550 flow cell. Under the source paper's analysis protocol: Because the immunoSEQ output included only junctional sequences and no quality scores, the filtering could not be the same as the filtering used for full-length reads. Sequences were annotated with PyIR, a Python wrapper for IgBLAST v1.9, and V/J genes and CDR3 were assigned using IMGT germline references. Any read was removed if the V/J assignment was weak (E-value above 1e-6), the CDR3 was missing, or the read contained stop codons, out-of-frame junctions, or ambiguous translated residues. V3J clonotypes were defined by identical inferred V gene, J gene, and CDR3 amino acid sequence. Percentage overlap between repertoires was calculated by dividing the number of shared unique clonotypes by the size of the smaller repertoire. RTK rarefaction, the Chao1 estimator, and Recon v2.1 estimates of unobserved clonotypes were used to assess repertoire richness. OLGA was used to compute generation probabilities for all TCRbeta clonotypes that the gDNA method yielded from a handful of donors. TCRdb limited this immuneACCESS table to in-frame rearrangements with V and J called. A share of clones is missing; checked studies link under half to unresolved V genes, and the rest is unexplained. That table gives V, J and clone size, and the DNA gave D and trimming. This sample gives 2 million to 3 million clones in total; over 85% of them show up just once. The top ten constitute approximately 0.37% of the sample.

Reading the germline V gene (reference sequence) gives CDR1 MNHEY and CDR2 SMNVEV. The CDR3 covers 15 residues, taking in both the cysteine and the phenylalanine. Only CDR3 DNA is held: 45 bases, read in frame from base 1. Trimming at the junction amounts to 5 bases on V and 7 bases on J, and the germline ends lie 20 bases apart. This TCR was sampled from a man in his late teens or twenties in good health. Some clones in this sample may be carry-over from other donors' samples. The chain uses TRBV27 and TRBJ2-5, with the D segment possibly TRBD1 or TRBD2, each aligning over 5 bases. The specimen sequenced was naive CD4+ T cells from PBMCs. What the cell subset or site label conveys for this sample: CD45RA+ positively selected. The CDR3 is CASSDSRDGRMTQYF. The DNA reads as follows: TGTGCCAGCAGTGACTCCCGGGACGGCCGTATGACCCAGTACTTC.